The rows below give T cell receptor beta chains drawn from one sample of a study of post-analysis software for immune sequencing data. MiXCR, applied by TCRdb to the PCR reads, yields one record per CDR3 protein. The repertoire holds roughly 400,000 distinct CDR3 sequences, with roughly 38% as singletons. Input material: blood. The source is a girl aged 2 to 10 with multiple sclerosis. The CDR3 runs from the conserved cysteine through the conserved F or W. D genes are given only for firm matches. A row's size may be missing; if present it is once, few, many or a size class.

TRBV3-1,TRBD2,TRBJ2-1,.,CASSHRIAGGPYNEQFF,TGTGCCAGCAGCCACCGAATAGCGGGGGGACCTTACAATGAGCAGTTCTTC
TRBV28,.,TRBJ1-2,few,CASSLGRTVYGYTF,TGTGCCAGCAGTTTAGGCCGGACAGTCTATGGCTACACCTTC
TRBV5-1,.,TRBJ1-2,few,CASSSSRVGSYGYTF,TGCGCCAGCAGCTCCAGCAGGGTCGGGAGCTATGGCTACACCTTC
TRBV28,.,TRBJ2-1,few,CASGRRDEQFF,TGTGCCAGCGGCCGTCGCGATGAGCAGTTCTTC
TRBV15,.,TRBJ2-3,.,CATSRDGPGTDTQYF,TGTGCCACCAGCAGAGATGGTCCAGGGACAGATACGCAGTATTTT
TRBV5-1,.,TRBJ2-1,few,CASNFLLESNEQFF,TGCGCCAGCAACTTTTTACTAGAGAGCAATGAGCAGTTCTTC
TRBV20-1,TRBD1,TRBJ2-7,few,CSVGGLWAGGYEQYF,TGCAGTGTCGGAGGACTTTGGGCAGGGGGTTACGAGCAGTACTTC
TRBV20-1,.,TRBJ1-2,few,CSARRQTNYGYTF,TGCAGTGCTAGGCGGCAGACTAACTATGGCTACACCTTC
TRBV6-5,.,TRBJ2-2,few,CASSFGGTGELFF,TGTGCCAGCAGTTTTGGGGGCACCGGGGAGCTGTTTTTT
TRBV28,TRBD2,TRBJ2-3,.,CASLSGDTDTQYF,TGTGCCAGCCTGAGCGGGGACACAGATACGCAGTATTTT
TRBV20-1,.,TRBJ2-7,.,CSASSTKTYEQYF,TGCAGTGCTAGTTCAACTAAAACCTACGAGCAGTACTTC
TRBV18,.,TRBJ2-7,.,CASSLTDRTEQYF,TGTGCCAGCTCACTAACAGACAGGACCGAGCAGTACTTC
TRBV12-3/TRBV12-4,TRBD1,TRBJ2-7,.,CASSFSWEPGQGYEQYF,TGTGCCAGCAGTTTTTCTTGGGAGCCGGGACAGGGGTACGAGCAGTACTTC
TRBV2,.,TRBJ1-5,few,CASTRNGISNQPQHF,TGTGCCAGCACTCGGAACGGAATTAGCAATCAGCCCCAGCATTTT
TRBV6-5,TRBD2,TRBJ2-1,few,CASSRSGGDYNEQFF,TGTGCCAGTTCCCGGAGCGGGGGGGACTACAATGAGCAGTTCTTC
TRBV6-6,.,TRBJ1-4,.,CATRHNEKLFF,TGTGCCACCCGACACAATGAAAAACTGTTTTTT
TRBV6-5,.,TRBJ1-3,.,CASSYSQSAAAAGNTIYF,TGTGCCAGCAGTTACTCTCAGTCCGCGGCAGCAGCTGGAAACACCATATATTTT
TRBV12-3/TRBV12-4,TRBD1,TRBJ1-5,.,CASSPTGTVNQPQHF,TGTGCCAGCAGTCCTACAGGGACAGTGAATCAGCCCCAGCATTTT
TRBV5-5,TRBD1,TRBJ1-2,.,CASSSGQGRPYGYTF,TGTGCCAGCAGCTCCGGACAGGGGCGCCCCTATGGCTACACCTTC
TRBV28,.,TRBJ1-2,.,CASSLWQGNPRGGYTF,TGTGCCAGCAGTTTATGGCAGGGAAACCCTCGGGGTGGCTACACCTTC
TRBV7-3,.,TRBJ2-1,.,CASAGLGRQFF,TGTGCCAGCGCGGGACTTGGGAGGCAGTTCTTC